This T cell receptor (beta chain) was captured in a study of T cell clonotyping in hematopoietic cell transplantation. Overall study context: Recipients' pretransplant samples followed cytoreduction. Study findings and constraints: CD4 and CD8 repertoire contributions could not be separated without sorting. Graft donor and pretransplant recipient Inverse Simpson Index values predicted broader posttransplant TCR diversity.

Profiling relied on immunoSEQ multiplex PCR, and the TCRdb table lists in-frame clones only, not all of them. The sample contains about 50,000 clones, under 90% of which appear only once. Per germline, CDR1 LNHDA and CDR2 SQIVND (reference sequence). The CDR3 runs 20 residues. V was pared by 1 base and J by 0 bases, with 6 bases of the junction left unmatched. Indicated time point: recipient sample about 28 days before transplant, after cytoreduction. On this clone: The target antigen is unknown.

The sequencing here drew on peripheral blood mononuclear cells, taken before stem cell transplant. The source of this sequence is a man in his sixties with biphenotypic leukemia. Some clones in this sample may be carry-over from other donors' samples. The chain couples TRBV19 to TRBJ2-6; TRBD2 matches 13 bases. The CDR3 loop is CASSIVWTSGRRSGANVLTF. In DNA form, the CDR3 reads TGTGCCAGTAGTATAGTTTGGACTAGCGGGAGACGCTCTGGGGCCAACGTCCTGACTTTC.